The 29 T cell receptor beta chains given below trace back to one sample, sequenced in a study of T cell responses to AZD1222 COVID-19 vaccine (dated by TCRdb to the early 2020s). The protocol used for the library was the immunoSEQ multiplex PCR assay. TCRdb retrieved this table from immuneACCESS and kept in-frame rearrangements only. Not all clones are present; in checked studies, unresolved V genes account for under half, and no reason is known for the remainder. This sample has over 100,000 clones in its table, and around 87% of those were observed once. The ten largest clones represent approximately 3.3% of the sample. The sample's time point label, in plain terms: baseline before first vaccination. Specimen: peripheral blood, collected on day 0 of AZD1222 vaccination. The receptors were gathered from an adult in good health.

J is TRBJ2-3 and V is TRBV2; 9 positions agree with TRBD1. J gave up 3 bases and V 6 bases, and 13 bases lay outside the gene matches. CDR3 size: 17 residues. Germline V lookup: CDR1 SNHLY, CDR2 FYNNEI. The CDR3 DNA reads TGTGCCAGCAGCTCCCCTCGGGACAGGGAAGCAACAGATACGCAGTATTTT. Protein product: CASSSPRDREATDTQYF. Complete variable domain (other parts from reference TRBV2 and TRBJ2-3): EPEVTQTPSHQVTQMGQEVILRCVPISNHLYFYWYRQILGQKVEFLVSFYNNEISEKSEIFDDQFSVERPDGSNFTLKIRSTKLEDSAMYFCASSSPRDREATDTQYFGPGTRLTVL.

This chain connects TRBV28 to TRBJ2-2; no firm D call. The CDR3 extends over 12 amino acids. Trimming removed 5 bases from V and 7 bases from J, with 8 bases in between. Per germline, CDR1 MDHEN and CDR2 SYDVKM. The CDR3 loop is CASSLSFGELFF. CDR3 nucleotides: TGTGCCAGCAGTCTGTCTTTCGGGGAGCTGTTTTTT.

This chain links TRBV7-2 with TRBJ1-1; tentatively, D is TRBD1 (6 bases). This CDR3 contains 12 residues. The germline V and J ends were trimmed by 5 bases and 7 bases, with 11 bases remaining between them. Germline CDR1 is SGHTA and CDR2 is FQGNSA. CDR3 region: CASSLGTFEAFF. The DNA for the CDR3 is TGTGCCAGCAGCCTCGGGACATTTGAAGCTTTCTTT.

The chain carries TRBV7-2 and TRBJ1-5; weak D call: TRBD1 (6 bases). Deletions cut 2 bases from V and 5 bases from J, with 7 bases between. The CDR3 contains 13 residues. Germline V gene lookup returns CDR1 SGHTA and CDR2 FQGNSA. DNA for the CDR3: TGTGCCAGCAGCTTATACAGGGATCAGCCCCAGCATTTT. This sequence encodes CASSLYRDQPQHF.

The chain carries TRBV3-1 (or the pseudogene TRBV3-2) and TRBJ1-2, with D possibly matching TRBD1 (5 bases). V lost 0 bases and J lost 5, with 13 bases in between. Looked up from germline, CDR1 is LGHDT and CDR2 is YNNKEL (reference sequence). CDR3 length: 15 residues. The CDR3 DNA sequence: TGTGCCAGCAGCCAAGACCATGGGGCATCTTATGGCTACACCTTC. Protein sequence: CASSQDHGASYGYTF.

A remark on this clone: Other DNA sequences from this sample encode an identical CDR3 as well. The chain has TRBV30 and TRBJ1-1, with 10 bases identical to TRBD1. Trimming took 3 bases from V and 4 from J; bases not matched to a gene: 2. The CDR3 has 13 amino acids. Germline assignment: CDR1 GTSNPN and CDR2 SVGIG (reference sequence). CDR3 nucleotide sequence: TGTGCCTGGAGCAGGGACAGGGGCACTGAAGCTTTCTTT. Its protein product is CAWSRDRGTEAFF.

CDR3 region: CASSLTSGKVEQFF. CDR3 bases: TGTGCCAGCAGCTTAACTAGCGGGAAGGTGGAGCAGTTCTTC. The chain uses TRBV7-3 and TRBJ2-1; 8 bases are a match to TRBD2. J was trimmed by 10 bases and V by 0 bases; bases with no gene match: 5. CDR3 length: 14 residues. Germline CDR1 is SGHTA and CDR2 is FQGTGA. Complete variable domain (other parts from reference TRBV7-3 and TRBJ2-1): GAGVSQTPSNKVTEKGKYVELRCDPISGHTALYWYRQSLGQGPEFLIYFQGTGAADDSGLPNDRFFAVRPEGSVSTLKIQRTERGDSAVYLCASSLTSGKVEQFFGPGTRLTVL.

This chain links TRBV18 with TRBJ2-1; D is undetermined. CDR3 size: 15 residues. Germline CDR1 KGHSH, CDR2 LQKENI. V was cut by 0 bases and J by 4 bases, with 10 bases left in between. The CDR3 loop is CASSPPFARYNEQFF. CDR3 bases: TGTGCCAGCTCACCACCTTTTGCTCGGTACAATGAGCAGTTCTTC.

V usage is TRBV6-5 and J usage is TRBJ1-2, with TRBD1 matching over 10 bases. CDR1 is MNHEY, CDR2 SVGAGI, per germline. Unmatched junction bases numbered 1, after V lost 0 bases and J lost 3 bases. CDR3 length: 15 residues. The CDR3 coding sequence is TGTGCCAGCAGTTACTCGACAGGGGGCCACTATGGCTACACCTTC. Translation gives CASSYSTGGHYGYTF.

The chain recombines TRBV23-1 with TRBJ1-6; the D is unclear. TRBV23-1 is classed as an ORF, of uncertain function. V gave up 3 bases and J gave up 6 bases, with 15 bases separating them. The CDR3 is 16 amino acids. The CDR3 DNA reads TGCGCCAGCAGTCACCCGGGTAAGGGCGGTAATTCACCCCTCCACTTT. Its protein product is CASSHPGKGGNSPLHF.

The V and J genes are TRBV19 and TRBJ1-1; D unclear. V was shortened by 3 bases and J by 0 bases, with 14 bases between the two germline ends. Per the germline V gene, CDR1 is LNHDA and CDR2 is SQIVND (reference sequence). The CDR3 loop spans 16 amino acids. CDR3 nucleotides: TGTGCCAGTAGTATTCAGACTTGGAGCATGAACACTGAAGCTTTCTTT. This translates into CASSIQTWSMNTEAFF.

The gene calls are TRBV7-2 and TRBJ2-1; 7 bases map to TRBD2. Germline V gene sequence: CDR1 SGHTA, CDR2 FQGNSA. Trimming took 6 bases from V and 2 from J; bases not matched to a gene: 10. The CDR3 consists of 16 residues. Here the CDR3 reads CASRSTGTKAYNEQFF. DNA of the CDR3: TGTGCCAGCAGATCGACCGGGACTAAGGCCTACAATGAGCAGTTCTTC.

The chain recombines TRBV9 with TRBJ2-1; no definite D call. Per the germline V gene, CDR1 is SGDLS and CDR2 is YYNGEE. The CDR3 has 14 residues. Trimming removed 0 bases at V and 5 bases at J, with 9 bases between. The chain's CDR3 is CASSVGVAHNEQFF. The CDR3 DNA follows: TGTGCCAGCAGCGTAGGGGTCGCCCACAATGAGCAGTTCTTC. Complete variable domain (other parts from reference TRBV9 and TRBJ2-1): DSGVTQTPKHLITATGQRVTLRCSPRSGDLSVYWYQQSLDQGLQFLIQYYNGEERAKGNILERFSAQQFPDLHSELNLSSLELGDSALYFCASSVGVAHNEQFFGPGTRLTVL.

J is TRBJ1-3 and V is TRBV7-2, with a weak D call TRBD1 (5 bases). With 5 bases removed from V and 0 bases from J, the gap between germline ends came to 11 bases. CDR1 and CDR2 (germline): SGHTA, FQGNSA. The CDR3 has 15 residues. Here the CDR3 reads CASSPGRDSGNTIYF. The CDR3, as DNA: TGTGCCAGCAGCCCGGGACGGGACTCTGGAAACACCATATATTTT. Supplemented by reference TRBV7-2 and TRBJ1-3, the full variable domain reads GAGVSQSPSNKVTEKGKDVELRCDPISGHTALYWYRQSLGQGLEFLIYFQGNSAPDKSGLPSDRFSAERTGGSVSTLTIQRTQQEDSAVYLCASSPGRDSGNTIYFGEGSWLTVV.

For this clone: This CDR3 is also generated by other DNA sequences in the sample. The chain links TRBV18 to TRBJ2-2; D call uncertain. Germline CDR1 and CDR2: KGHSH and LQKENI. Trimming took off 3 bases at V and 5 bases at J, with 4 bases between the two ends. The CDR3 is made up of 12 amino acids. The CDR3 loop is CASSPGTGELFF. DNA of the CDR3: TGTGCCAGCTCACCGGGTACCGGGGAGCTGTTTTTT.

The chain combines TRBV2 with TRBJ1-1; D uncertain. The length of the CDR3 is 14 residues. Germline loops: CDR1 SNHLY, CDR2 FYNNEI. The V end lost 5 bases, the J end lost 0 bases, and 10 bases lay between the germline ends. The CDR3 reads CASSRVDLNTEAFF. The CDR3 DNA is TGTGCCAGCAGTAGGGTGGACTTGAACACTGAAGCTTTCTTT.

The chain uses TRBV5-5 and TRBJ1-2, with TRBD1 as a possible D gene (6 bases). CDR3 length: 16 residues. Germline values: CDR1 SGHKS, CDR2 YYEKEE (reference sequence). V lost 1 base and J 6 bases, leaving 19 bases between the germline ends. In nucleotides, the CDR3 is TGTGCCAGCAGCTTGCTGAGGGGGGTGAGGGAGGATGGCTACACCTTC. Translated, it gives CASSLLRGVREDGYTF.

CDR3 sequence: CAGGTGTEAFF. In DNA form, the CDR3 reads TGTGCCGGGGGGACAGGGACTGAAGCTTTCTTT. This chain links TRBV28 with TRBJ1-1; 9 bases are shared with TRBD1. V was pared by 11 bases and J by 5 bases, with 3 bases of the junction left unmatched. Germline loops: CDR1 MDHEN, CDR2 SYDVKM. The CDR3 consists of 11 residues.

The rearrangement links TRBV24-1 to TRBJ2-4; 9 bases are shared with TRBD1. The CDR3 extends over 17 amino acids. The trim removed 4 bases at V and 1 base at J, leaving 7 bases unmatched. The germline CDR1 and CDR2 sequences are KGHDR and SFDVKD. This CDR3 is CATSEGQGYRAKNIQYF. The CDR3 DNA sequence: TGTGCCACCAGTGAGGGACAGGGTTATCGGGCCAAAAACATTCAGTACTTC.

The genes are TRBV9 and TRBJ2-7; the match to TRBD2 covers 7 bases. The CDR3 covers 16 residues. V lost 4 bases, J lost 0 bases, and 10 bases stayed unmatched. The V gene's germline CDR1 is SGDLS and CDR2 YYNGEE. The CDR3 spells CASSPSSGAGSYEQYF. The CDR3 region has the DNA TGTGCCAGCAGCCCCTCCAGCGGGGCGGGCTCCTACGAGCAGTACTTC.

CDR3 sequence: CASSQERRREQNTEAFF. CDR3 in DNA: TGCGCCAGCAGCCAAGAGAGGCGCAGGGAACAGAACACTGAAGCTTTCTTT. V and J are TRBV4-3 and TRBJ1-1, with a tentative D call TRBD1 (5 bases). Germline V CDR1 and CDR2: LGHNA, YSLEER. The CDR3 covers 17 residues. The V gene lost 0 bases and the J gene lost 1 base, with 15 bases spanning the gap.

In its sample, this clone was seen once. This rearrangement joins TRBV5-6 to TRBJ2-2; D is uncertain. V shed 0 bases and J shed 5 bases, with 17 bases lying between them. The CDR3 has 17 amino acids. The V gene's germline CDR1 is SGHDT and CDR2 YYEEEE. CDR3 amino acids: CASSLASGSWRTGELFF. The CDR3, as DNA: TGTGCCAGCAGCTTGGCCTCGGGCAGTTGGCGAACCGGGGAGCTGTTTTTT.

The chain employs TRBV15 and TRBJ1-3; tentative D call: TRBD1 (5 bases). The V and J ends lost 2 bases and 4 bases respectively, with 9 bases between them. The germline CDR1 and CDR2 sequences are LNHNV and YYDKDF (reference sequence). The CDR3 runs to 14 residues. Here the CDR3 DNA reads TGTGCCACCAGCAGACGGGGCATCGGAAACACCATATATTTT. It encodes CATSRRGIGNTIYF.

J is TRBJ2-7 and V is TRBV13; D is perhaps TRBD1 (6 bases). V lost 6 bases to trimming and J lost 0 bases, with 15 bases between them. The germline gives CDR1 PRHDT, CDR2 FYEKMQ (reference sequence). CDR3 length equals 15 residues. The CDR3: CASRKRDISSYEQYF. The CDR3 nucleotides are TGTGCCAGCAGGAAAAGGGACATAAGCTCCTACGAGCAGTACTTC.

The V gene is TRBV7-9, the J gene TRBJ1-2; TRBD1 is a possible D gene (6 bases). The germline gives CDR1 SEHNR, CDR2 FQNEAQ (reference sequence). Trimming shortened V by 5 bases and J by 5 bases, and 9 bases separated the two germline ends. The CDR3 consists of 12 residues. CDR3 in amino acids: CASSTDRYGYTF. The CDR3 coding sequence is TGTGCCAGCAGCACGGACAGATATGGCTACACCTTC.

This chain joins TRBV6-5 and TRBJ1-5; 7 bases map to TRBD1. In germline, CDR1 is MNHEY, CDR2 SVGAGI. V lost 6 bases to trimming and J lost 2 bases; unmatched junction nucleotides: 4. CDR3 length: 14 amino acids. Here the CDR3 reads CASRLDRGNQPQHF. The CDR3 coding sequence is TGTGCCAGCAGGCTAGACAGGGGCAATCAGCCCCAGCATTTT.

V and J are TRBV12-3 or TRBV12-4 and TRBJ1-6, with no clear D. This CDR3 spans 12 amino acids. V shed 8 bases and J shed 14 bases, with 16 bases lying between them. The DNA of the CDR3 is TGTGCCAGCGGGATTCGAACGGGAACCCTCCACTTT. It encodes CASGIRTGTLHF.

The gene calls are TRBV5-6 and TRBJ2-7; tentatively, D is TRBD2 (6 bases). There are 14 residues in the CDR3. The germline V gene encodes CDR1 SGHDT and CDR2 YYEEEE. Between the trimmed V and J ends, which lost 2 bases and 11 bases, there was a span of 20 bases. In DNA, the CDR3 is TGTGCCAGCAGCTTTCGCCTAAATACGGGGGAGGAGTACTTC. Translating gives CASSFRLNTGEEYF.

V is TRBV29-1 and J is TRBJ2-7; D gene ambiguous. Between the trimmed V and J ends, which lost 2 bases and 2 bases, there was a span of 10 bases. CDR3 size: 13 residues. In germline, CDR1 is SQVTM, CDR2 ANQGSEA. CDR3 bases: TGCAGCGTTGAACCCTCGGGTACCTACGAGCAGTACTTC. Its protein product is CSVEPSGTYEQYF.